This record looks at one TCR beta chain sequence and its context. Some clones are missing from TCRdb's copy, which holds only in-frame ones; the method was immunoSEQ multiplex PCR. The data contain 4,000 or so clones, approximately 93% of them singletons. Germline lookup yields CDR1 SGHRS and CDR2 YFSETQ. The CDR3 is 14 amino acids. V lost 4 bases and J lost 2; bases outside the gene matches: 5. This specimen belongs to a study of glioma-infiltrating T cells after dendritic cell vaccination. The wider study: Samples are from glioblastoma patients in Phase I and II dendritic cell vaccine trials.

The material sequenced was blood, taken before dendritic cell vaccination. The chain employs TRBV5-1 and TRBJ2-5; the match to TRBD2 covers 7 bases. This clonotype was sampled from a human donor with glioblastoma. CDR3 region: CASSPLAAQETQYF. CDR3 nucleotides: TGCGCCAGCAGCCCCCTAGCGGCACAAGAGACCCAGTACTTC.